This T cell receptor (beta chain) is drawn from a study of blood T cells in healthy people across ages. Study findings and constraints: Higher diversity, along with more naive CD4+ cells, distinguished long-lived donors from aged donors. Estimated diversity, derived from one million T cells, was regarded as an underestimate.

This CDR3 is 15 amino acids long. V shed 5 bases and J 1 base; nucleotides not matched to a gene: 5. In germline, CDR1 is SGHVS, CDR2 FNYEAQ. A second PCR, run for about 7 to 11 cycles, used a sample-barcoded 5' primer plus a J-beta primer mix. A template-switch adaptor containing 12 random nucleotides labeled each cDNA molecule. TCRdb redid the calling of the 5' RACE reads with MiXCR, one entry per CDR3 protein. Of approximately 800,000 distinct CDR3 sequences listed, around 36% are singletons. The table lists this clonotype with a few counts. Its antigen is undetermined. Donors were healthy Caucasian individuals from Russia aged roughly 6 to 90.

This sequence originates from a man aged 18 to 29 in good health. This rearrangement joins TRBV7-6 to TRBJ1-2; the match to TRBD1 covers 9 bases. The sequenced sample was blood. CDR3 amino acids: CASSDTGGVNYGYTF. The CDR3 DNA sequence: TGTGCCAGCAGCGACACAGGGGGCGTTAACTATGGCTACACCTTC.